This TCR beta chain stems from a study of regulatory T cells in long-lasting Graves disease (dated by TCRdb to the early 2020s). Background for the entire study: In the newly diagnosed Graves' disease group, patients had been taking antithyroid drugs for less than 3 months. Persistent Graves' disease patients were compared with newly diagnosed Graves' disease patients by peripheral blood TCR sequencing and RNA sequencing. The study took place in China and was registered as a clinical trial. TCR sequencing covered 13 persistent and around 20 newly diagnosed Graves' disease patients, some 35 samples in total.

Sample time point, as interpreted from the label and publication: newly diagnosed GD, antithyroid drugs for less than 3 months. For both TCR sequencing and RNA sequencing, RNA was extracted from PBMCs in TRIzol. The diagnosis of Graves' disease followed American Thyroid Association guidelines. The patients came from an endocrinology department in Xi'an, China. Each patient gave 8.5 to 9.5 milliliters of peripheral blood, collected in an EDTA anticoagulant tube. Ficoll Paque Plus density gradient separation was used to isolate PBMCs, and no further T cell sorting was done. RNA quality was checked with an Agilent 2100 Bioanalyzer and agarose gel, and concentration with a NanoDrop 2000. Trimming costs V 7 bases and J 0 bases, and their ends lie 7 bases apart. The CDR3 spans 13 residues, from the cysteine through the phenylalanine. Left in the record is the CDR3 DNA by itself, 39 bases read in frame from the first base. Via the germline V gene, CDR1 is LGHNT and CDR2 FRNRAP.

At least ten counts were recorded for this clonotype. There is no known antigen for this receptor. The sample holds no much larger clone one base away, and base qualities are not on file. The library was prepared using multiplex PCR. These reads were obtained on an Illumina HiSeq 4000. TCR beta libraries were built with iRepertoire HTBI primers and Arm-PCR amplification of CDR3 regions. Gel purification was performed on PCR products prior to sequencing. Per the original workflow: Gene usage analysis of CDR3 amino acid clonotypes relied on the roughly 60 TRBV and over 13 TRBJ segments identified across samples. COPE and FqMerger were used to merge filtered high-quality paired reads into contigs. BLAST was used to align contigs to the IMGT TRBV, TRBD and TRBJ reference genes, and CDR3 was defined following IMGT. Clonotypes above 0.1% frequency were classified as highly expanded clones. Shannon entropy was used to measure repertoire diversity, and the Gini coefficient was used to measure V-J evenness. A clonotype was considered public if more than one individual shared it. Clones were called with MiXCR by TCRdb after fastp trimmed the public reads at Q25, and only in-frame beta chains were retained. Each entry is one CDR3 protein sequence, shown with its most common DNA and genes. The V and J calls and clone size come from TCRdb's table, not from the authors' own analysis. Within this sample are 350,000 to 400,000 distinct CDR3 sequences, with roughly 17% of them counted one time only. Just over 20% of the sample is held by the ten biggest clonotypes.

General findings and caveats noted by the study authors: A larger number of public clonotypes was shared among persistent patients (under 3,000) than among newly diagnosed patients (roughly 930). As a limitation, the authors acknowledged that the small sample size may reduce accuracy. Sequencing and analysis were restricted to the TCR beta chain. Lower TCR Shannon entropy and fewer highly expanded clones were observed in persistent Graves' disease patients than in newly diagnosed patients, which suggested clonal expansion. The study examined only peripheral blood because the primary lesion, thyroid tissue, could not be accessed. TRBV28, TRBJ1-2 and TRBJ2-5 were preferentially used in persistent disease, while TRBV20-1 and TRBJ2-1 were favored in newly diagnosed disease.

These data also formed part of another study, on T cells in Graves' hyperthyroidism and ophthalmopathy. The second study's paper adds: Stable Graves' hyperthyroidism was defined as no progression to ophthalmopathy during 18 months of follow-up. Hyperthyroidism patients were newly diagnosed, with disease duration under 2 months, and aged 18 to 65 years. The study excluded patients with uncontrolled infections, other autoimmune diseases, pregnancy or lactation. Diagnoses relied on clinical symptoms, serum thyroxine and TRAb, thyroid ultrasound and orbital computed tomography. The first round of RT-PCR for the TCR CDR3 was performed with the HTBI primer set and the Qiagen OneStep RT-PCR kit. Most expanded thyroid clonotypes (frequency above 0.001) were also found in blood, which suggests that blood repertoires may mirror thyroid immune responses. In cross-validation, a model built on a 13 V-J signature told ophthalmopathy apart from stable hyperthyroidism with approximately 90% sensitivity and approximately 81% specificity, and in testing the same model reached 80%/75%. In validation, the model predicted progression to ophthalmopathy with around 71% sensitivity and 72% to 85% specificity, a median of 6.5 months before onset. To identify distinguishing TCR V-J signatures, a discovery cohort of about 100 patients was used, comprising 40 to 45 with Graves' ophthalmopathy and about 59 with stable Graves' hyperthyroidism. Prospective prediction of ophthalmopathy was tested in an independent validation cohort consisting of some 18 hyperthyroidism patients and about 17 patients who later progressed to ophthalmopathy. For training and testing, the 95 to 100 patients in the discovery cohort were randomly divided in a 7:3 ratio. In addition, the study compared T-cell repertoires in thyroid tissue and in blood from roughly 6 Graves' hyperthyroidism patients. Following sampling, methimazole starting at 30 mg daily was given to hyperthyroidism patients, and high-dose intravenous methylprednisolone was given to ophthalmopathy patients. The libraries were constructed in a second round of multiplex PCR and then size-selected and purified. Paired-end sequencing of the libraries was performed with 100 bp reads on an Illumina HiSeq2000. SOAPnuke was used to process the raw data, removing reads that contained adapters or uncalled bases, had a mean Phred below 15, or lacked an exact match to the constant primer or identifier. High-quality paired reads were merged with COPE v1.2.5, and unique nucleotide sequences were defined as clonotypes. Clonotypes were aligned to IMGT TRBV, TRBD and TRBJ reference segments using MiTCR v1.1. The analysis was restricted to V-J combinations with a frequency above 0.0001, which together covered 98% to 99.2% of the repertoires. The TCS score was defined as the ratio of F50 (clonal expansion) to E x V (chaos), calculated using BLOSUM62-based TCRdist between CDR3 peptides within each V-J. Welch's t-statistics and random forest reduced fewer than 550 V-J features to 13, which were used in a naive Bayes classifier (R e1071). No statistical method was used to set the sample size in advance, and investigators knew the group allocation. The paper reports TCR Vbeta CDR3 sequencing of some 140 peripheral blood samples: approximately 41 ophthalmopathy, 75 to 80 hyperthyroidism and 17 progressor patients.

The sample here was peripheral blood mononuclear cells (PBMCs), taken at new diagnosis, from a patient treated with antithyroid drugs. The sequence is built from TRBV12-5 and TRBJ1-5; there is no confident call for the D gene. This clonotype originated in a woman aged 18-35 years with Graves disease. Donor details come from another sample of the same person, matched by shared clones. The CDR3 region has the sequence CASALNSNQPQHF. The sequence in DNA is TGTGCTAGTGCCCTTAATAGCAATCAGCCCCAGCATTTT.